A single sample gave rise to the 3 T cell receptor beta chains below, sequenced in a study of pediatric ulcerative colitis. This table comes from immunoSEQ multiplex PCR, and its TCRdb copy is limited to in-frame clones, with some not included. The sample consists of tens of thousands of clones, over 70% of them appearing once. The sample consisted of blood. The receptors derive from a boy aged 5-17 years with moderate ulcerative colitis.

The V and J genes are TRBV5-1 and TRBJ1-2, with D hard to call. CDR1 is SGHRS and CDR2 is YFSETQ in the germline V gene. V lost 2 bases and J lost 8, with 10 bases in between. CDR3 length: 12 amino acids. This chain's CDR3 is CASSLAQYGYTF. For the CDR3, the DNA is TGCGCCAGCAGCTTAGCGCAGTACGGCTACACCTTC.

The V call is TRBV18, the J call TRBJ2-3; D is uncertain. The ends were cut back, 3 bases at V and 3 bases at J, with 7 bases in the middle. Looked up from germline, CDR1 is KGHSH and CDR2 is LQKENI. The CDR3 sequence is 13 residues long. Here the CDR3 reads CASSPYVTDTQYF. The DNA for the CDR3 is TGTGCCAGCTCACCTTACGTAACAGATACGCAGTATTTT.

The chain employs TRBV7-2 and TRBJ2-7; possibly TRBD1 for D (5 bases). V was shortened by 7 bases and J by 3 bases, with 16 bases between the two germline ends. The CDR3 runs 14 residues. Germline CDR1 SGHTA, CDR2 FQGNSA. The CDR3 spells CASTANLRDYEQYF. Here the CDR3 DNA reads TGTGCCAGCACCGCGAACCTCAGGGACTACGAGCAGTACTTC.